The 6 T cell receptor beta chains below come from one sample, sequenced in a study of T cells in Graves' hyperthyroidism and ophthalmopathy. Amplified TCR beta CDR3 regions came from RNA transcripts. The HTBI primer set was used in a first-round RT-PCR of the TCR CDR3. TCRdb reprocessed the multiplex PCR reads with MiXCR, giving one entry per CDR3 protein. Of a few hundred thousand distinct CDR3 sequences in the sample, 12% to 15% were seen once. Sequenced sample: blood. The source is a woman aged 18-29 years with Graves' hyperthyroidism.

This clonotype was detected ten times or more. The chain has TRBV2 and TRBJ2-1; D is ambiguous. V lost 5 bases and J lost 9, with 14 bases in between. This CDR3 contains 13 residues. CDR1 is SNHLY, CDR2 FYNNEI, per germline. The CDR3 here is CASSTRSDGEQFF. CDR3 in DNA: TGTGCCAGCAGTACGCGGTCCGACGGTGAGCAGTTCTTC.

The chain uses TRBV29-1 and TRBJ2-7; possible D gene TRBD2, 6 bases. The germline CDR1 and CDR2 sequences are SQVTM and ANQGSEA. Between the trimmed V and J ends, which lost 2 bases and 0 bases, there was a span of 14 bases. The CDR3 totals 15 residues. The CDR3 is CSVEPEGGSSYEQYF. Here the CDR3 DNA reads TGCAGCGTTGAACCGGAGGGTGGTAGCTCCTACGAGCAGTACTTC.

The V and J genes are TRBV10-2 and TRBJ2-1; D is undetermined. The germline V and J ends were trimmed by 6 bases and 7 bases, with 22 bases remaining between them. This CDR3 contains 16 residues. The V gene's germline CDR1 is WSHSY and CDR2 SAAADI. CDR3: CASSGLSRRLGNEQFF. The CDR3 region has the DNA TGCGCCAGCAGCGGCCTGAGCAGGAGATTAGGAAATGAGCAGTTCTTC.

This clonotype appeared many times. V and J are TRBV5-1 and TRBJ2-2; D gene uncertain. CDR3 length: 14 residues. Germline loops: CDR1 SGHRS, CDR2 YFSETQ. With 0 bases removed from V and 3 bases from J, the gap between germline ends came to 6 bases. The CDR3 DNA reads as TGCGCCAGCAGCTTGGCCCTCGACACCGGGGAGCTGTTTTTT. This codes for CASSLALDTGELFF.

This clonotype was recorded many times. The CDR3 spells CASSQANYGYTF. As DNA, the CDR3 is TGTGCCAGCAGCCAAGCAAACTATGGCTACACCTTC. This sequence joins TRBV3-1 and TRBJ1-2; the D is unclear. This CDR3 region has 12 residues. V lost 1 base to trimming and J lost 2 bases, with 2 bases between them. The germline gives CDR1 LGHDT, CDR2 YNNKEL (reference sequence).

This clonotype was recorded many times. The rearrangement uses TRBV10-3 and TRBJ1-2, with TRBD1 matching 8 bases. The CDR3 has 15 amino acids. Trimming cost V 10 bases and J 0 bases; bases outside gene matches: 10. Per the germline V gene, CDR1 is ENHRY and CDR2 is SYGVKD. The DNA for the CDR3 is TGTGCCACGGCATCGACAGGGGCGACTAACTATGGCTACACCTTC. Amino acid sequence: CATASTGATNYGYTF.